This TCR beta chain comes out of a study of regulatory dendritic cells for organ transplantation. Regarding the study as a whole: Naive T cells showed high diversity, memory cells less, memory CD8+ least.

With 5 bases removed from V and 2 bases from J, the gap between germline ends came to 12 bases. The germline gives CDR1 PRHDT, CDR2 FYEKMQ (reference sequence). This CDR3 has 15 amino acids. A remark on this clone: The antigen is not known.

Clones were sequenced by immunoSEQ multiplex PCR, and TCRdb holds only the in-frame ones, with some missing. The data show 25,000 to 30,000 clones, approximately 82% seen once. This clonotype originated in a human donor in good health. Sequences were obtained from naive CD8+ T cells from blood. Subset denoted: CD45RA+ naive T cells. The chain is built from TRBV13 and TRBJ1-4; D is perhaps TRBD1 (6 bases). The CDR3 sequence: CASSGRTATNEKLFF. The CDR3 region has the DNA TGTGCCAGCAGCGGACGGACAGCTACTAATGAAAAACTGTTTTTT.